The rows below give T cell receptor beta chains drawn from one sample of a study of patients and donors after allogeneic stem cell transplantation. TCRdb analysed the RT-PCR reads with MiXCR anew, one entry per CDR3 protein. Among roughly 940,000 distinct CDR3 sequences listed, more than 15% were seen once. What was sequenced was blood, either unsorted or a sorted T cell fraction (not recorded which). The receptors originated from a human donor who was either an allogeneic HSCT recipient or a stem cell or donor lymphocyte infusion donor (not recorded which). It is not recorded whose cells these are; they may come from a transplant donor. Both conserved end residues are part of each CDR3. Fields, in order: CDR3 DNA, CDR3 protein, J gene, clone size, D gene, V gene. A D gene is named only where the DNA matches it firmly. Clone size is shown for a subset of rows, as once, few, many or a class of expanded clone.

cdr3_nt: TGTGCCAGCAGTCCGAATAGCGGGAGGGCCGGGGAGCAGTACTTC; cdr3_aa: CASSPNSGRAGEQYF; j_call: TRBJ2-7; clone_size: NA; d_call: TRBD2; v_call: TRBV27
cdr3_nt: TGTGCCAGCAGCGACGAAGCATTGATGAACACTGAAGCTTTCTTT; cdr3_aa: CASSDEALMNTEAFF; j_call: TRBJ1-1; clone_size: few; d_call: NA; v_call: TRBV4-2
cdr3_nt: TGTGCCAGCGAAGATCCTCGGACAGGGGGTATCTCTGGGGCCAACGTCCTGACTTTC; cdr3_aa: CASEDPRTGGISGANVLTF; j_call: TRBJ2-6; clone_size: NA; d_call: TRBD1; v_call: TRBV2
cdr3_nt: TGTGCCAGCAGGCGGTACACGAACACTGAAGCTTTCTTT; cdr3_aa: CASRRYTNTEAFF; j_call: TRBJ1-1; clone_size: few; d_call: NA; v_call: TRBV6-1
cdr3_nt: TGCAGTGCTAGAGTCTCGGGGTACGAGCAGTACTTC; cdr3_aa: CSARVSGYEQYF; j_call: TRBJ2-7; clone_size: NA; d_call: NA; v_call: TRBV20-1
cdr3_nt: TGTGCCAGCACCCTCCATAGGGGAAACCTTTATGGCTACACCTTC; cdr3_aa: CASTLHRGNLYGYTF; j_call: TRBJ1-2; clone_size: few; d_call: NA; v_call: TRBV12-3/TRBV12-4
cdr3_nt: TGCAGTGCTACAAGTTCCGGGACAGGGGGCGTTCGGTATGGCTACACCTTC; cdr3_aa: CSATSSGTGGVRYGYTF; j_call: TRBJ1-2; clone_size: NA; d_call: TRBD1; v_call: TRBV20-1
cdr3_nt: TGTGCCAGCAGCCTAGATGCGGCATCCCGAGAGACCCAGTACTTC; cdr3_aa: CASSLDAASRETQYF; j_call: TRBJ2-5; clone_size: NA; d_call: NA; v_call: TRBV5-5
cdr3_nt: TGTGCCAGCAGTTTTGGGTGGCGAAGGCTCGCCACTGAAGCTTTCTTT; cdr3_aa: CASSFGWRRLATEAFF; j_call: TRBJ1-1; clone_size: NA; d_call: NA; v_call: TRBV28
cdr3_nt: TGTGCCAGCAGAACAGGGGGCGCCTCTGCTAATGGCTACACCTTC; cdr3_aa: CASRTGGASANGYTF; j_call: TRBJ1-2; clone_size: once; d_call: TRBD1; v_call: TRBV27
cdr3_nt: TGTGCCAGCAGTGATGTAGCGGGACCCACCTACGAGCAGTACTTC; cdr3_aa: CASSDVAGPTYEQYF; j_call: TRBJ2-7; clone_size: few; d_call: TRBD2; v_call: TRBV6-1
cdr3_nt: TGCAGTGCTAGAGACCAACTTGGGGGGGGAGAGGCCGGGGAGCTGTTTTTT; cdr3_aa: CSARDQLGGGEAGELFF; j_call: TRBJ2-2; clone_size: NA; d_call: TRBD2; v_call: TRBV20-1
cdr3_nt: TGCGCCAGCAGCTTCAGCGCGAACACCGGGGAGCTGTTTTTT; cdr3_aa: CASSFSANTGELFF; j_call: TRBJ2-2; clone_size: many; d_call: NA; v_call: TRBV5-1
cdr3_nt: TGTGCCTCCAGCGGGTTTGGAGAGACCCAGTACTTC; cdr3_aa: CASSGFGETQYF; j_call: TRBJ2-5; clone_size: NA; d_call: NA; v_call: TRBV7-8
cdr3_nt: TGTGCTAGTGGTTTTTCCGGGGGCAAGACTGAAGCTTTCTTT; cdr3_aa: CASGFSGGKTEAFF; j_call: TRBJ1-1; clone_size: NA; d_call: NA; v_call: TRBV12-5
cdr3_nt: TGCGCCAGCAGCCAAGATCGGGGGGGTGGCAACACTGAAGCTTTCTTT; cdr3_aa: CASSQDRGGGNTEAFF; j_call: TRBJ1-1; clone_size: many; d_call: NA; v_call: TRBV4-3
cdr3_nt: TGTGCCATCAGTGCCACTAGTAATCAAGAGACCCAGTACTTC; cdr3_aa: CAISATSNQETQYF; j_call: TRBJ2-5; clone_size: few; d_call: NA; v_call: TRBV10-3
cdr3_nt: TGTGCCAGCAGCCAAGTTACAGGGGATCAGCCCCAGCATTTT; cdr3_aa: CASSQVTGDQPQHF; j_call: TRBJ1-5; clone_size: NA; d_call: TRBD1; v_call: TRBV3-1
cdr3_nt: TGTGCCAGCAGTACCGGACGGAGCTACGAGCAGTACTTC; cdr3_aa: CASSTGRSYEQYF; j_call: TRBJ2-7; clone_size: NA; d_call: NA; v_call: TRBV27
cdr3_nt: TGTGCCAGCAGCCCCAGTGCAGAGACCCAGTACTTC; cdr3_aa: CASSPSAETQYF; j_call: TRBJ2-5; clone_size: few; d_call: NA; v_call: TRBV6-5
cdr3_nt: TGTGCCAGCAGTAGCGGGGACAGGAAGAGCACCGGGGAGCTGTTTTTT; cdr3_aa: CASSSGDRKSTGELFF; j_call: TRBJ2-2; clone_size: few; d_call: NA; v_call: TRBV12-3/TRBV12-4
cdr3_nt: TGTGCCAGCAGTCGCCGGGACAAGCAGTACTTC; cdr3_aa: CASSRRDKQYF; j_call: TRBJ2-7; clone_size: NA; d_call: NA; v_call: TRBV12-3/TRBV12-4
cdr3_nt: TGTGCCAGCAGTGAACCACGTGGGGGAAACTATGGCTACACCTTC; cdr3_aa: CASSEPRGGNYGYTF; j_call: TRBJ1-2; clone_size: few; d_call: NA; v_call: TRBV25-1
cdr3_nt: TGTGCCAGCAGCTTGGGGAGGCCTGCCAGAAACGAGCAGTACTTC; cdr3_aa: CASSLGRPARNEQYF; j_call: TRBJ2-7; clone_size: NA; d_call: NA; v_call: TRBV5-4
cdr3_nt: TGTGCCAGCAGTTTCTTAGATAGTCTAAGCCACAATGAGCAGTTCTTC; cdr3_aa: CASSFLDSLSHNEQFF; j_call: TRBJ2-1; clone_size: NA; d_call: NA; v_call: TRBV28
cdr3_nt: TGTGCCAGCAGCCCAGTTTGGACAGGCGACCAAGAGACCCAGTACTTC; cdr3_aa: CASSPVWTGDQETQYF; j_call: TRBJ2-5; clone_size: few; d_call: TRBD1; v_call: TRBV12-3/TRBV12-4
cdr3_nt: TGTGCCAGCACCTCCCCGCGGGGGAACATTCAGTACTTC; cdr3_aa: CASTSPRGNIQYF; j_call: TRBJ2-4; clone_size: NA; d_call: TRBD2; v_call: TRBV5-6
cdr3_nt: TGTGCCAGCAGTGGGGACAGGGGAAGGTTAGATACGCAGTATTTT; cdr3_aa: CASSGDRGRLDTQYF; j_call: TRBJ2-3; clone_size: few; d_call: TRBD1; v_call: TRBV6-1
cdr3_nt: TGCAGTGCTCGTCCCGGGACTAGCGGGAGTATATGGAATGAGCAGTTCTTC; cdr3_aa: CSARPGTSGSIWNEQFF; j_call: TRBJ2-1; clone_size: NA; d_call: TRBD2; v_call: TRBV20-1
cdr3_nt: TGTGCCAGCTCACCACGTCCTAGCGGGGCGGTCAACACAGATACGCAGTATTTT; cdr3_aa: CASSPRPSGAVNTDTQYF; j_call: TRBJ2-3; clone_size: NA; d_call: TRBD2; v_call: TRBV18
cdr3_nt: TGCAGCGTTGAGCCCTACAGAGTTTCATACAATGAGCAGTTCTTC; cdr3_aa: CSVEPYRVSYNEQFF; j_call: TRBJ2-1; clone_size: few; d_call: NA; v_call: TRBV29-1
cdr3_nt: TGTGCCACCCGGACGGGCGGGGGGCTTCCCTACGAGCAGTACTTC; cdr3_aa: CATRTGGGLPYEQYF; j_call: TRBJ2-7; clone_size: NA; d_call: TRBD2; v_call: TRBV10-3
cdr3_nt: TGTGCCAGCTCACCAACTAGCGGACAGGGACAAGAGACCCAGTACTTC; cdr3_aa: CASSPTSGQGQETQYF; j_call: TRBJ2-5; clone_size: few; d_call: NA; v_call: TRBV18
cdr3_nt: TGTGCCAGCAGTTTCATGTCGTCAGGGACTCAGCCCCAGCATTTT; cdr3_aa: CASSFMSSGTQPQHF; j_call: TRBJ1-5; clone_size: many; d_call: NA; v_call: TRBV28
cdr3_nt: TGTGCCAGCAGCTTGTGGCAAAGCCCGCAAGAGACCCAGTACTTC; cdr3_aa: CASSLWQSPQETQYF; j_call: TRBJ2-5; clone_size: few; d_call: NA; v_call: TRBV5-5
cdr3_nt: TGTGCCAGCAGTTTAGAAGGGGCTAGTGATGAAGCTTTCTTT; cdr3_aa: CASSLEGASDEAFF; j_call: TRBJ1-1; clone_size: NA; d_call: NA; v_call: TRBV27
cdr3_nt: TGCGCCAGCAGCTCAACCGGGGATACGCAGTATTTT; cdr3_aa: CASSSTGDTQYF; j_call: TRBJ2-3; clone_size: many; d_call: NA; v_call: TRBV5-1
cdr3_nt: TGCGCCAGCAGCCAAGATTACACCCTGAACACTGAAGCTTTCTTT; cdr3_aa: CASSQDYTLNTEAFF; j_call: TRBJ1-1; clone_size: few; d_call: NA; v_call: TRBV4-3
cdr3_nt: TGTGCCAGCAGTTACTTTCCGGGACGAGCAATCATGAACACTGAAGCTTTCTTT; cdr3_aa: CASSYFPGRAIMNTEAFF; j_call: TRBJ1-1; clone_size: NA; d_call: NA; v_call: TRBV6-5
cdr3_nt: TGCAGTGCTAGAGATCGGGCAGGGAGGGATTTGGGCACTGAAGCTTTCTTT; cdr3_aa: CSARDRAGRDLGTEAFF; j_call: TRBJ1-1; clone_size: NA; d_call: NA; v_call: TRBV20-1
cdr3_nt: TGTGCCAGCAGTCCCACAGGGGTGGATGGCTACACCTTC; cdr3_aa: CASSPTGVDGYTF; j_call: TRBJ1-2; clone_size: few; d_call: TRBD1; v_call: TRBV12-3/TRBV12-4
cdr3_nt: TGCGCCAGCAGCTCCTCCGGTCGGAGCTCTGGAAACACCATATATTTT; cdr3_aa: CASSSSGRSSGNTIYF; j_call: TRBJ1-3; clone_size: few; d_call: NA; v_call: TRBV5-1
cdr3_nt: TGTGCCAGCAGTGAACAGGGGCTCCACACCGGGGAGCTGTTTTTT; cdr3_aa: CASSEQGLHTGELFF; j_call: TRBJ2-2; clone_size: NA; d_call: NA; v_call: TRBV6-1
cdr3_nt: TGTGCCAGCAGCTTGGATAGTACGTCTGAAGCTTTCTTT; cdr3_aa: CASSLDSTSEAFF; j_call: TRBJ1-1; clone_size: few; d_call: NA; v_call: TRBV5-5
cdr3_nt: TGTGCCAGCAGCCTTCTCCTCCCTCGGACTGAAGCTTTCTTT; cdr3_aa: CASSLLLPRTEAFF; j_call: TRBJ1-1; clone_size: few; d_call: NA; v_call: TRBV6-2/TRBV6-3
cdr3_nt: TGCAGTGCTAGGGTGGAACTAGCGCCCTCCTACAATGAGCAGTTCTTC; cdr3_aa: CSARVELAPSYNEQFF; j_call: TRBJ2-1; clone_size: NA; d_call: TRBD2; v_call: TRBV20-1